This T cell receptor beta chain was identified during a study of cytomegalovirus exposure and HLA in healthy donors. Looked up from germline, CDR1 is SGHTA and CDR2 is FQGNSA. Trimming took off 5 bases at V and 3 bases at J, with 6 bases between the two ends. CDR3 length: 12 residues. Both 60 Vbeta primers and 13 Jbeta primers went into the PCR. Libraries were prepared by immunoSEQ multiplex PCR; TCRdb keeps only in-frame clonotypes and omits some of them. The sample includes about 100,000 clones, 75% to 90% seen only once; the top ten take under 5%. The origin of this receptor is a young man in good health and CMV-seronegative. The sample comprised PBMCs. The chain has TRBV7-2 and TRBJ2-3; no clear D gene. The CDR3 here is CASSQMTDTQYF. The CDR3 DNA is TGTGCCAGCAGCCAAATGACAGATACGCAGTATTTT. Together with reference TRBV7-2 and TRBJ2-3, the CDR3 gives the full variable domain: GAGVSQSPSNKVTEKGKDVELRCDPISGHTALYWYRQSLGQGLEFLIYFQGNSAPDKSGLPSDRFSAERTGGSVSTLTIQRTQQEDSAVYLCASSQMTDTQYFGPGTRLTVL.